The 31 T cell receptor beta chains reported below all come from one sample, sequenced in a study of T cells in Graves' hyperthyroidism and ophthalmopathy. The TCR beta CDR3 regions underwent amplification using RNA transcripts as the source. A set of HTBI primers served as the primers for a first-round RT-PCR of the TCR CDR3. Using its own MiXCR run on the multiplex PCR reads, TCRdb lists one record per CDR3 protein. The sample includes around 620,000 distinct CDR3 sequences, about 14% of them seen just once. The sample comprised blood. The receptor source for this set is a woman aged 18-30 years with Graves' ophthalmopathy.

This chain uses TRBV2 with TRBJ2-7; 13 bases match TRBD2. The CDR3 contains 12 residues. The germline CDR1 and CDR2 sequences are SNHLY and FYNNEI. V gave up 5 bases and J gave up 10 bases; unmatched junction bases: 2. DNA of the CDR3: TGTGCCAGCAGTCGGACTAGCGGGAGTCAGTACTTC. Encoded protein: CASSRTSGSQYF. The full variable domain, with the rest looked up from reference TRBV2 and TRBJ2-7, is EPEVTQTPSHQVTQMGQEVILRCVPISNHLYFYWYRQILGQKVEFLVSFYNNEISEKSEIFDDQFSVERPDGSNFTLKIRSTKLEDSAMYFCASSRTSGSQYFGPGTRLTVT.

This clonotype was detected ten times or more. This CDR3 reads CASSQAGGAKNYGYTF. The CDR3 DNA reads TGTGCCAGCAGCCAAGCAGGGGGCGCGAAGAACTATGGCTACACCTTC. V is TRBV3-1 and J is TRBJ1-2, with TRBD1 matching 8 bases. J was trimmed by 2 bases and V by 1 base; bases with no gene match: 6. Germline V lookup: CDR1 LGHDT, CDR2 YNNKEL (reference sequence). There are 16 residues in the CDR3.

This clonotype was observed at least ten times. The CDR3, as DNA: TGTGCCAGCACGCTCGCGATGGGGGGTGAAAAACTGTTTTTT. The encoded protein is CASTLAMGGEKLFF. This chain links TRBV2 with TRBJ1-4, with D tentatively TRBD1 (5 bases). Trimming shortened V by 7 bases and J by 7 bases, and 16 bases separated the two germline ends. This CDR3 region has 14 residues. The V gene's germline CDR1 is SNHLY and CDR2 FYNNEI.

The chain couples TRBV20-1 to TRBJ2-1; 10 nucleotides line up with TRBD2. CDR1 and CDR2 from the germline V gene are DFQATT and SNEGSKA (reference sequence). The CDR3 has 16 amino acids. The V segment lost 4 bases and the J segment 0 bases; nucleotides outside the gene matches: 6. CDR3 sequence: CSATPSSGSSYNEQFF. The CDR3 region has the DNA TGCAGTGCTACACCTTCTAGCGGGAGCTCCTACAATGAGCAGTTCTTC.

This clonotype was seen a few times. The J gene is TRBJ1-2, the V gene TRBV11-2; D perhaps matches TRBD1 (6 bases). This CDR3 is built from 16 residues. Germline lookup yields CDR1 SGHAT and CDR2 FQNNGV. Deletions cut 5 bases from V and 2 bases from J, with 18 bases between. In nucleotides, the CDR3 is TGTGCCAGCAGCCAAGAACAGGGAGCGCGGAACTATGGCTACACCTTC. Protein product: CASSQEQGARNYGYTF.

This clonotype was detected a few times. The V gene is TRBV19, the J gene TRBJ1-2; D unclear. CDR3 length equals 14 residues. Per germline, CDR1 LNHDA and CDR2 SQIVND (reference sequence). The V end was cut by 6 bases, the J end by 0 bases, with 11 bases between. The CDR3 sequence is CASRRDLANYGYTF. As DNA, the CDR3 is TGTGCCAGTAGACGGGATCTAGCTAACTATGGCTACACCTTC.

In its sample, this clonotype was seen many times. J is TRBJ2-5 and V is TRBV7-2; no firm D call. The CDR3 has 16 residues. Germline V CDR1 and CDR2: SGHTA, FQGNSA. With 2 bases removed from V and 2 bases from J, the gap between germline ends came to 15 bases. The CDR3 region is CASSLSGGLLQETQYF. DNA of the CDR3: TGTGCCAGCAGCTTATCAGGTGGCCTATTACAAGAGACCCAGTACTTC. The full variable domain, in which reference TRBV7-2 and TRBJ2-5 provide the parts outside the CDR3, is GAGVSQSPSNKVTEKGKDVELRCDPISGHTALYWYRQSLGQGLEFLIYFQGNSAPDKSGLPSDRFSAERTGGSVSTLTIQRTQQEDSAVYLCASSLSGGLLQETQYFGPGTRLLVL.

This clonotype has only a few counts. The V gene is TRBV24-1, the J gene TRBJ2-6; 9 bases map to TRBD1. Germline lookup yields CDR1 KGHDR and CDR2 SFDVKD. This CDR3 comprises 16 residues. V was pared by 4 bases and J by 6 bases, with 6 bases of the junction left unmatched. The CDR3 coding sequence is TGTGCCACCAGTGAAACACAGGGGGCTGAGGCCAACGTCCTGACTTTC. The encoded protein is CATSETQGAEANVLTF.

CDR3 protein: CASSSTSPGGGSLSSGANVLTF. The CDR3 nucleotides are TGTGCCAGCAGCTCCACTTCCCCCGGTGGGGGGTCGTTAAGCTCTGGGGCCAACGTCCTGACTTTC. The chain recombines TRBV7-2 with TRBJ2-6, with a possible D match to TRBD2 (6 bases). Germline CDR1 is SGHTA and CDR2 is FQGNSA. Trimming took 4 bases from V and 0 from J, leaving 28 bases between them. This CDR3 contains 22 residues.

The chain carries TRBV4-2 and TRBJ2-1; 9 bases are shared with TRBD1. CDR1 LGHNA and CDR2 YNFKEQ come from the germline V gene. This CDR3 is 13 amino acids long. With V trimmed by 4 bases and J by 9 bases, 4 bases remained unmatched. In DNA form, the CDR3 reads TGTGCCAGCAGCCGAGGGACAGGGCGTGAGCAGTTCTTC. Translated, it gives CASSRGTGREQFF.

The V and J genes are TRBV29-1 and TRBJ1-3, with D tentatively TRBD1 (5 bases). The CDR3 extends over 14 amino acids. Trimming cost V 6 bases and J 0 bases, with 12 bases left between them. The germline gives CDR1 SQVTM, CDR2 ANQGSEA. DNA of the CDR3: TGCAGCGTCCGGGACTACTCCTCTGGAAACACCATATATTTT. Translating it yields CSVRDYSSGNTIYF.

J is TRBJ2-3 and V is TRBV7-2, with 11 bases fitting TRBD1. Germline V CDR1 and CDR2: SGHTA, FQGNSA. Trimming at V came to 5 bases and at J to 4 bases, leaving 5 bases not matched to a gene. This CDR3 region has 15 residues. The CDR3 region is CASSQGTGGPDTQYF. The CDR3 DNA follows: TGTGCCAGCAGCCAAGGGACAGGGGGACCAGATACGCAGTATTTT.

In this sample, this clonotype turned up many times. The CDR3 nucleotides read TGTGCCAGCAGTGGGGGACTAGCGGGACCGAAAACCTACGAGCAGTACTTC. The encoded protein is CASSGGLAGPKTYEQYF. V usage is TRBV7-9 and J usage is TRBJ2-7; 13 nucleotides agree with TRBD2. The CDR3 runs to 17 residues. Losses at the gene ends were 6 bases for V and 2 bases for J; bases not matched to a gene: 10. CDR1 SEHNR and CDR2 FQNEAQ come from the germline V gene (reference sequence).

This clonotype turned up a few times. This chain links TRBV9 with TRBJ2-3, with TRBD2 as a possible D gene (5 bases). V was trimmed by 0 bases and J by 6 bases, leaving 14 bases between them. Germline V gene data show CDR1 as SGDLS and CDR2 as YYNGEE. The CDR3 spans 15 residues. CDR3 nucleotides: TGTGCCAGCAGCGTAGTTCCGGGATTAAAGGATACGCAGTATTTT. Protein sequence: CASSVVPGLKDTQYF. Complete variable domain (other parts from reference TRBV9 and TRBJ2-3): DSGVTQTPKHLITATGQRVTLRCSPRSGDLSVYWYQQSLDQGLQFLIQYYNGEERAKGNILERFSAQQFPDLHSELNLSSLELGDSALYFCASSVVPGLKDTQYFGPGTRLTVL.

The CDR3 protein is CSVEGTSGRPHEQYF. CDR3 nucleotide sequence: TGCAGCGTTGAAGGCACTAGCGGGAGGCCTCACGAGCAGTACTTC. The chain links TRBV29-1 to TRBJ2-7; TRBD2 agrees at 12 bases. The CDR3 has 15 residues. J lost 5 bases, V lost 1 base, and 6 bases had no gene match. CDR1 is SQVTM and CDR2 is ANQGSEA in the germline V gene.

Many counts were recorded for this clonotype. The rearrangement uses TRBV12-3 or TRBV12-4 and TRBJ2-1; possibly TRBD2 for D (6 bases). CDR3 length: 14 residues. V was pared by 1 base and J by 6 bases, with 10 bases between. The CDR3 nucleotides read TGTGCCAGCAGTTTAGAGGGGACTCCCAATGAGCAGTTCTTC. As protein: CASSLEGTPNEQFF.

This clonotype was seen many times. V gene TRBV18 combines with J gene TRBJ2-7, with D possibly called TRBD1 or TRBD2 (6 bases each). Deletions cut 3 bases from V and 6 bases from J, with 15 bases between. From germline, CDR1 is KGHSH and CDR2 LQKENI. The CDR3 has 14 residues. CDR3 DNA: TGTGCCAGCTCACCCCCAGGGGTAGCGGCCGAGCAGTACTTC. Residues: CASSPPGVAAEQYF.

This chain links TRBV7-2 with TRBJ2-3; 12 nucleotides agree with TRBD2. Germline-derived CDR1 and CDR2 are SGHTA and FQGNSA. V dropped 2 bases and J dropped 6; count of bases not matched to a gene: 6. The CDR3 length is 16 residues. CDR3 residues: CASSLTRLAGEDTQYF. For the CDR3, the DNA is TGTGCCAGCAGCTTAACTAGACTAGCGGGAGAGGATACGCAGTATTTT.

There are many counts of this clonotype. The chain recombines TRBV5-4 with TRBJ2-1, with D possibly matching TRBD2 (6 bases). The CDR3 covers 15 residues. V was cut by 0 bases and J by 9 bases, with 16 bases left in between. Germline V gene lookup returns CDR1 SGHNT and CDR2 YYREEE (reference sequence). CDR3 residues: CASSLAGAGRAEQFF. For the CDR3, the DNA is TGTGCCAGCAGCTTGGCCGGGGCGGGAAGAGCTGAGCAGTTCTTC.

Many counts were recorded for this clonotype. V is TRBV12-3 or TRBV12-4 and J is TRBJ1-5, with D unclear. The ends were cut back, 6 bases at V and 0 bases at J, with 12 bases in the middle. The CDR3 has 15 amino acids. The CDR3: CASSLKAYSNQPQHF. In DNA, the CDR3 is TGTGCCAGCAGCCTCAAGGCTTATAGCAATCAGCCCCAGCATTTT.

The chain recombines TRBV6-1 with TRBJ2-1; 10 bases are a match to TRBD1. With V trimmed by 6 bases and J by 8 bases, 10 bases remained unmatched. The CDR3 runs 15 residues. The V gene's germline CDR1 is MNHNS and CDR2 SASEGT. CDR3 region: CASRVRTGGIDEQFF. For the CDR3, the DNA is TGTGCCAGCAGAGTCCGGACAGGGGGGATCGATGAGCAGTTCTTC.

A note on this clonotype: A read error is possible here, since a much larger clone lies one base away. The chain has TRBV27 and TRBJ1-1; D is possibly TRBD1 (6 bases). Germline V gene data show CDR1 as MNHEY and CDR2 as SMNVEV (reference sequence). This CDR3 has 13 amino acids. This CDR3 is CAGSRDTFTEAFF. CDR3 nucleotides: TGTGCCGGCAGTAGGGACACCTTCACTGAAGCTTTCTTT.

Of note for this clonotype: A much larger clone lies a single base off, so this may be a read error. CDR3 coding DNA: TGTGCTAGTGGTTTGAGGACAGACCAAGAGACCCAGTACTTC. It encodes CASGLRTDQETQYF. This sequence joins TRBV12-5 and TRBJ2-5; D is perhaps TRBD1 (6 bases). The length of the CDR3 is 14 residues. V was pared by 2 bases and J by 0 bases, with 7 bases between. CDR1 and CDR2 (germline): LGHNT, FRNRAP.

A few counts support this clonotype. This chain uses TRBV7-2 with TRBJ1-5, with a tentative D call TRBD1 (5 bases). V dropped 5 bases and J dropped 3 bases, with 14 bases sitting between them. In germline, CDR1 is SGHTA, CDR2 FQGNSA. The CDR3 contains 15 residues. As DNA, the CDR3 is TGTGCCAGCAGCCCCAAGGGGTTAGCCAATCAGCCCCAGCATTTT. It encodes CASSPKGLANQPQHF.

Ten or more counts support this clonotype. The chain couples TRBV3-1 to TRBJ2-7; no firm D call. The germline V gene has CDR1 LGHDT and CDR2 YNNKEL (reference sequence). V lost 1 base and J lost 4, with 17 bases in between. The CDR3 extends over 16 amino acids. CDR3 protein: CASSQVLGISAYEQYF. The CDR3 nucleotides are TGTGCCAGCAGCCAAGTTTTGGGGATATCGGCATACGAGCAGTACTTC.

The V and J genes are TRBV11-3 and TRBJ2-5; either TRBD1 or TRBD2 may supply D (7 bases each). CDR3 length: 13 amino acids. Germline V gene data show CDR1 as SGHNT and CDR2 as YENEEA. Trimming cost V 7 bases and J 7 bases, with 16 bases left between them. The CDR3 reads CASTPTGEGTQYF. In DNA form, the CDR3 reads TGTGCCAGCACTCCAACAGGGGAGGGGACCCAGTACTTC.

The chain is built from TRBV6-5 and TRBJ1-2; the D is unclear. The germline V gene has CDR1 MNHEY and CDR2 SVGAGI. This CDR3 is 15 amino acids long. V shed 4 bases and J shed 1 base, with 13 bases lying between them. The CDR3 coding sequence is TGTGCCAGCAGTTTTTTCAGCGCCCTTAACTATGGCTACACCTTC. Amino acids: CASSFFSALNYGYTF.

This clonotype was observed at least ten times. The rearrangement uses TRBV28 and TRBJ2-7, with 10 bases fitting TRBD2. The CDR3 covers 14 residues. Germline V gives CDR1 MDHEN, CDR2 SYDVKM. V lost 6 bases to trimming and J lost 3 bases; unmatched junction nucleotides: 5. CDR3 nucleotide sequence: TGTGCCAGCAGGGGACTAGCGAGGTACTACGAGCAGTACTTC. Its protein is CASRGLARYYEQYF.

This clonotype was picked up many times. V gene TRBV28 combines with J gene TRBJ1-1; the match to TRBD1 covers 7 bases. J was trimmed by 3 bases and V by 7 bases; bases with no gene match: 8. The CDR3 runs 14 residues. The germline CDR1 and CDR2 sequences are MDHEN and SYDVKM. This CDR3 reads CASTQGDRYTEAFF. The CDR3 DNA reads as TGTGCCAGCACCCAGGGGGACCGATACACTGAAGCTTTCTTT.

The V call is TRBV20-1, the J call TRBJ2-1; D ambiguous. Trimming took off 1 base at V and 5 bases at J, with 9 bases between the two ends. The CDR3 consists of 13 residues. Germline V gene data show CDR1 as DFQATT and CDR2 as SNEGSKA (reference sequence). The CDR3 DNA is TGCAGTGCTAGAGTTCCCCGTGACAATGAGCAGTTCTTC. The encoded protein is CSARVPRDNEQFF.

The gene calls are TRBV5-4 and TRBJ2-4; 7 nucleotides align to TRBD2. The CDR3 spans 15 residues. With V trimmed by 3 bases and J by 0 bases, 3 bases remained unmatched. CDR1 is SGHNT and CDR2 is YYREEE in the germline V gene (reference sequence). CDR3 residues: CASSSPSGAKNIQYF. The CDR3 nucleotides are TGTGCCAGCAGCTCCCCTAGCGGAGCCAAAAACATTCAGTACTTC.